A single sample gave rise to the 25 T cell receptor delta chains below, sequenced in a study of γδ T cells in repeated Plasmodium falciparum infection. Vgamma9/Vdelta2+ and Vdelta2-negative gammadelta T cells were flow-sorted from PBMC for bulk sequencing. TCRdb reanalyzed the multiplex PCR reads using CATT. The profile shows tens of thousands of delta-chain clones, 1.7% of them singletons. Material: gamma-delta T cells from blood. The source is a pool of human donors (malaria-infected and uninfected, not separated).

This clone was observed many times. This likely traces to a read error, being one base from a far larger clone. Other DNA sequences within the sample encode an identical CDR3. The chain carries TRDV1 and TRDJ1; 8 nucleotides match TRDD2. Looked up from germline, CDR1 is TSWWSYY and CDR2 is QGS. CDR3 size: 20 residues. CDR3 DNA sequence: TGTGCTCTTGGGGACCCACAATCTTCCTACCCTCACCCGTACACTGATAAACTCATCTTT. It translates to CALGDPQSSYPHPYTDKLIF.

Of note for this clone: The protein TCRdb gives is from a much larger clone and does not agree with this DNA's translation at residue 21, likely a read error; the protein shown here comes from the DNA. The J segment was not called; the V segment is TRDV1; TRDD3, the D gene given by the table, was not confirmed from the DNA. This CDR3 contains 22 residues. The germline V gene encodes CDR1 TSWWSYY and CDR2 QGS. CDR3 protein: CALGVIRPGWGLGDTDTDKLTF. CDR3 coding DNA: TGTGCTCTTGGGGTCATACGTCCCGGCTGGGGCTTGGGGGATACTGACACCGATAAACTCACCTTT.

This clone was detected ten times or more. A far bigger clonotype differs at one base, so this is likely a read error. The same CDR3 is also encoded by other DNA sequences in this sample. J is TRDJ1 and V is TRDV1; a weak D match, TRDD2 (6 bases). Germline CDR1 TSWWSYY, CDR2 QGS. The length of the CDR3 is 13 residues. CDR3 sequence (DNA): TGTGCTCTTGTGGAAACTCCTACTACGAAACTCATCTTT. It yields the protein CALVETPTTKLIF.

This clone was observed many times. A much larger clone is a single base away; this may be a read error. At the DNA level, this CDR3 is encoded by other sequences in the same sample as well. V gene TRDV1 combines with J gene TRDJ1; TRDD2 agrees at 9 bases. Per the germline V gene, CDR1 is TSWWSYY and CDR2 is QGS. Trimming removed 4 bases from V and 5 bases from J; junction bases left unmatched: 26. The CDR3 is made up of 21 amino acids. The DNA for the CDR3 is TGTGCTCTTGGGGCACACGACCTTCCTACGTTCTGGGGGGCTCAGACGGATAAACTCATCTTT. Translation: CALGAHDLPTFWGAQTDKLIF.

Ten or more counts support this clone. The TCRdb record carries a much larger clone's protein, which differs from this DNA's translation at residue 5; a read error is the likely cause, and the protein listed here is the DNA translation. In DNA form, the CDR3 reads TGTGCTCTTGGGGGACACTGGGGCCTTAAACTCATCTTT. This encodes CALGGHWGLKLIF. The chain combines TRDV1 with TRDJ1, with 7 bases fitting TRDD3. The CDR3 length is 13 residues. The V gene's germline CDR1 is TSWWSYY and CDR2 QGS. The J segment lost 7 bases and the V segment lost 4 bases, leaving 6 bases of the junction unmatched.

Details on this clone: With only one base between it and a far larger clone, this is likely a read error. The sample contains more than one DNA sequence encoding this CDR3. The J gene is TRDJ1, the V gene TRDV1, with no clear D. This CDR3 is 10 amino acids long. Germline V lookup: CDR1 TSWWSYY, CDR2 QGS. V lost 4 bases to trimming and J lost 8 bases, with 5 bases between them. This CDR3 reads CALGVRKLIF. The CDR3 DNA reads TGTGCTCTTGGGGTAAGAAAACTCATCTTT.

This clone appeared a few times. TCRdb's entry gives the protein of a much larger clone, which mismatches this DNA's translation at residue 13, likely from a read error; the protein reported here is translated from the DNA. This sequence joins TRDV1 and TRDJ2; TRDD1 or TRDD3 may be the D gene (5 bases each). No J gene is reported in TCRdb; it was inferred here by comparing the DNA with germline. The germline V and J ends were trimmed by 2 bases and 4 bases, with 29 bases remaining between them. This CDR3 region has 21 residues. The germline CDR1 and CDR2 sequences are TSWWSYY and QGS. Here the CDR3 DNA reads TGTGCTCTTGGGGAAGAGTCGTACCATGAAATGGGCATAGGGGAGACAGCACAACTCTTCTTT. Its translation is CALGEESYHEMGIGETAQLFF.

This clone was recorded many times. The protein held in TCRdb is that of a much larger clone and does not match this DNA's translation at residue 14, likely because of a read error; the protein shown is translated from the DNA. The chain links TRDV1 to TRDJ1, with 8 bases aligning to TRDD3. The CDR3 consists of 16 residues. From germline, CDR1 is TSWWSYY and CDR2 QGS. CDR3 nucleotides: TGTGCTCTTGGTAGGGCTACTCTGGGGGACAACGATAAACCCATCTTT. This translates into CALGRATLGDNDKPIF.

As concerns this clone: The protein that TCRdb holds for this DNA derives from a much larger clone and differs from the translated DNA at residue 8, which likely indicates a read error; the protein shown here is translated from the DNA. CDR3 in amino acids: CACDTVGGAVKGGYAAATDKLIF. DNA for the CDR3: TGTGCCTGTGACACCGTTGGTGGCGCGGTAAAAGGGGGATACGCAGCCGCCACCGATAAACTCATCTTT. The V gene is TRDV2, the J gene TRDJ1; TRDD3 agrees at 10 bases. From germline, CDR1 is GEAIGNYY and CDR2 EKD. V dropped 0 bases and J dropped 1; count of bases not matched to a gene: 25. The CDR3 length is 23 residues.

Points on this clone: This is likely an artifact of a read error, given a far larger clone one base away. Additional DNA sequences in this sample encode the identical CDR3. The chain employs TRDV1 and TRDJ1; TRDD3 aligns across 11 bases. As TCRdb names no J gene, one was assigned here on the basis of a DNA match to germline. The germline gives CDR1 TSWWSYY, CDR2 QGS. V shed 4 bases and J 0 bases; nucleotides not matched to a gene: 13. This CDR3 is 19 amino acids long. CDR3 in DNA: TGTGCTCTTGGGGGTAAACTTGGGGGATACGATATGTACACCGATAAACTCATCTTT. Translated: CALGGKLGGYDMYTDKLIF.

Of note for this clone: TCRdb lists the protein of a much larger clone for this DNA, which differs at residue 11, so this is likely a read error; the protein given here is translated from the DNA itself. CDR3 in amino acids: CALGELPSYLRGYRWSDKLIF. The CDR3 DNA is TGTGCTCTTGGGGAACTTCCTTCCTACCTTCGGGGATACCGGTGGTCCGATAAACTCATCTTT. The rearrangement joins TRDV1 to TRDJ1, with a weak D call TRDD2 (9 bases). CDR3 size: 21 residues. In germline, CDR1 is TSWWSYY, CDR2 QGS. Trimming cost V 0 bases and J 3 bases, with 29 bases left between them.

In regard to this clone: The protein TCRdb gives is from a much larger clone and does not agree with this DNA's translation at residue 7, likely a read error; the protein shown here comes from the DNA. The chain links TRDV1 to TRDJ1; D gene ambiguous. In the absence of a J gene in TCRdb, the DNA was matched to germline to assign it here. In germline, CDR1 is TSWWSYY, CDR2 QGS. Trimming shortened V by 5 bases and J by 3 bases, and 25 bases separated the two germline ends. The CDR3 extends over 18 amino acids. This chain's CDR3 is CALGPRPPKNLRADKLIF. DNA for the CDR3: TGTGCTCTTGGGCCGCGTCCGCCGAAAAATCTGAGGGCCGATAAACTCATCTTT.

This clone was counted at least ten times. There is a difference at residue 5 between the TCRdb protein and the DNA translation, so the protein given here was translated from the DNA. Distinct nucleotide sequences in the sample also encode this CDR3. The gene calls are TRDV1 and TRDJ1; 10 nucleotides align to TRDD3. Germline-derived CDR1 and CDR2 are TSWWSYY and QGS. V lost 4 bases, J lost 5 bases, and 13 bases stayed unmatched. This CDR3 region has 17 residues. The CDR3 spells CALGGGVGGYDRDKLIF. The CDR3 bases are TGTGCTCTTGGGGGAGGAGTAGGGGGATACGATAGAGATAAACTCATCTTT.

This clone was picked up a small number of times. The likely explanation is a read error, given a far larger clone one base away. The same CDR3 can be traced to other DNA sequences in this sample. This chain uses TRDV1 with TRDJ1; 12 nucleotides agree with TRDD3. TCRdb records no J gene; here it was assigned by comparing the DNA to germline. The CDR3 extends over 22 amino acids. Germline V gene data show CDR1 as TSWWSYY and CDR2 as QGS. CDR3 in DNA: TGCGCTCTTGGGGATGGCCTTCCCCTACTGGGGGATACAAAAAGGGGGACCGATAAACTCATCTTT. It is translated as CALGDGLPLLGDTKRGTDKLIF.

A remark on this clone: TCRdb has a much larger clone's protein, which differs at residue 20 from the translation of this DNA, likely because of a read error; what is shown is the protein translated from the DNA. This sequence joins TRDV2 and TRDJ1, with 8 positions matching TRDD3. Here the J gene was assigned by germline matching of the DNA, as TCRdb has none. This CDR3 is built from 23 residues. Germline V gene data show CDR1 as GEAIGNYY and CDR2 as EKD. This CDR3 is CACDSEGDKREVLGSSRTDRLIF. In nucleotides, the CDR3 is TGTGCCTGTGACTCTGAGGGGGATAAAAGAGAGGTTTTGGGATCTAGTCGTACCGATAGACTCATCTTT.

Of note for this clone: The protein TCRdb gives is from a much larger clone and does not agree with this DNA's translation at residue 8, likely a read error; the protein shown here comes from the DNA. Written as DNA, the CDR3 is TGTGCTCTTGGGGACTATCTTGTCTCTCACACCGATAAACTCATCTTT. This gives the protein CALGDYLVSHTDKLIF. This chain uses TRDV1 with TRDJ1; no clear D. The CDR3 runs 16 residues. Germline CDR1 reads TSWWSYY; CDR2 reads QGS. Between the trimmed V and J ends, which lost 3 bases and 0 bases, there was a span of 14 bases.

The V gene is TRDV1, the J gene TRDJ1, with 11 nucleotides matching TRDD3. The J gene, not given by TCRdb, was assigned here from a germline match of the nucleotide sequence. The CDR3 has 17 residues. CDR1 is TSWWSYY and CDR2 is QGS in the germline V gene. V shed 8 bases and J 3 bases; nucleotides not matched to a gene: 14. The DNA for the CDR3 is TGTGCTCTTCCAAGCCTACTCTCTGGGGGATACCCCGATAAACTCATCTTT. This sequence encodes CALPSLLSGGYPDKLIF.

This clone was recorded a few times. A far larger clone differs by one base, so this is likely a read error. Other DNA sequences in this sample translate to the same CDR3. DNA for the CDR3: TGTGCCTTTAAGAACGCCTGGGGGATAATTCCCATCAAGGTCGATAAACTCATCTTT. Translation: CAFKNAWGIIPIKVDKLIF. V and J are TRDV3 and TRDJ1; TRDD3 matches at 10 bases. CDR1 is TVYSNPD, CDR2 GDNSRS, per germline (reference sequence). The CDR3 is made up of 19 amino acids. V lost 1 base to trimming and J lost 4 bases; unmatched junction nucleotides: 21.

Within the sample, this clone is medium-sized. Other DNA sequences in this sample translate to the same CDR3. J is TRDJ1 and V is TRDV1; 8 nucleotides align to TRDD3. Germline CDR1 and CDR2: TSWWSYY and QGS. V trimming: 6 bases; J trimming: 1 base; junction bases outside the gene matches: 28. The CDR3 sequence is 22 residues long. Here the CDR3 reads CALGVNPPSDDQCGIRTDKLIF. The CDR3 DNA reads TGTGCTCTTGGTGTAAACCCGCCTTCCGACGACCAATGTGGGATACGCACCGATAAACTCATCTTT.

A remark on this clone: A far larger clone is just one base off, so this is likely a read error. The sample carries other DNA sequences with the same CDR3. The J gene went uncalled, whereas the V gene is TRDV1; no DNA check was done on the table's D call, TRDD3. The CDR3 extends over 17 amino acids. Germline values: CDR1 TSWWSYY, CDR2 QGS. CDR3 sequence: CALGEELGLRATDKLIF. CDR3 DNA sequence: TGTGCTCTTGGGGAAGAACTGGGGCTTAGGGCCACCGATAAACTCATTTTT.

This clone has a count of ten or more. The chain is built from TRDV1 and TRDJ1, with TRDD3 identical over 11 bases. The CDR3 runs to 18 residues. Per germline, CDR1 TSWWSYY and CDR2 QGS. V gave up 2 bases and J gave up 12 bases; unmatched junction bases: 20. Here the CDR3 DNA reads TGTGCTCTTGGGGAAGCTTACGGGTTATACTGGGGGATAACGAGATTCATCTTT. It is translated as CALGEAYGLYWGITRFIF.

This clone was picked up many times. With a far larger clone one base away, a read error is the likely cause. Within the sample, other DNA sequences also encode this same CDR3. The rearrangement uses TRDV1 and TRDJ1; TRDD3 agrees at 10 bases. CDR1 TSWWSYY and CDR2 QGS come from the germline V gene. The CDR3 spans 24 residues. After removal of 4 bases from V and 11 bases from J, the junction contained 40 bases not matched to a gene. CDR3 DNA sequence: TGTGCTCTTGGGGGAGAGATGCCTTCCTATCTCTCTCTCCTAACTGGGGGATTTTTCGGTAAGCTCATCTTT. Protein product: CALGGEMPSYLSLLTGGFFGKLIF.

Notes on this clone: TCRdb assigns this DNA the protein of a much larger clone, which departs from its translation at residue 10; this likely reflects a read error, and the protein shown comes from translating the DNA. CDR3 sequence: CAYALSRWGVLRYYTDKLIF. CDR3 nucleotides: TGTGCTTATGCTCTGAGTAGATGGGGGGTACTACGATATTACACCGATAAACTCATCTTT. The chain joins TRAV38-2/DV8 to TRDJ1; TRDD3 might be the D (6 bases). The J gene, missing from TCRdb, was assigned here through DNA to germline matching. CDR1 is TSESDYY and CDR2 is QEAYKQQN in the germline V gene. V was cut by 7 bases and J by 0 bases, with 31 bases left in between. The CDR3 contains 20 residues.

Remarks on this clone: For this DNA, TCRdb reports the protein of a much larger clone, which diverges at residue 13, most likely from a read error; the protein presented here is translated directly from the DNA. The chain couples TRDV2 to TRDJ1; TRDD3 matches 8 bases. The J gene, absent from TCRdb, was called here by matching the DNA to germline. Trimming removed 2 bases from V and 7 bases from J; junction bases left unmatched: 17. The CDR3 is 17 residues long. Looked up from germline, CDR1 is GEAIGNYY and CDR2 is EKD. CDR3 residues: CACDRLLYWGLNRKLIF. CDR3 bases: TGTGCCTGTGACAGGCTTCTTTACTGGGGGCTCAACCGTAAACTCATCTTT.

With respect to this clone: A far larger clone is off by one base, so a read error is likely. Additional DNA sequences in this sample encode the identical CDR3. The J segment was not called; the V segment is TRDV1; TRDD3 is the table's D call, not checked against the DNA. The CDR3 is made up of 23 amino acids. The V gene's germline CDR1 is TSWWSYY and CDR2 QGS. CDR3 DNA sequence: TGTGCTCTTGGGGAGAGCTTCCTACCGTACTGGGGGATACTTTGGGCTTACACCGATAAACTCATTTTT. The encoded protein is CALGESFLPYWGILWAYTDKLIF.